This T cell receptor (beta chain) was identified during a study of cytomegalovirus exposure and HLA in healthy donors. As for this clone: Distinct nucleotide sequences in the sample also encode this CDR3.

Germline lookup yields CDR1 SGDLS and CDR2 YYNGEE. This CDR3 region has 14 residues. The V segment lost 2 bases and the J segment 1 base; nucleotides outside the gene matches: 1. The PCR contained 60 Vbeta and 13 Jbeta primers. TCRdb's table, derived via immunoSEQ multiplex PCR, lists solely in-frame clones and lacks some. The sample spans about 170,000 clones; the ten largest clones claim 1% to 1.5%. The sequenced sample consisted of PBMCs. V is TRBV9 and J is TRBJ1-1, with 8 nucleotides matching TRBD1. This clonotype originated in a woman in her fifties or sixties in good health and CMV-seronegative. The CDR3 region has the DNA TGTGCCAGCAGCGTGACAGGGGCGAACACTGAAGCTTTCTTT. Translated, it gives CASSVTGANTEAFF.